This T cell receptor (beta chain) appears in the sequencing data of a study of T cell responses to AZD1222 COVID-19 vaccine. Study background: Whether given at about 4 or about 12 weeks, second doses were pooled.

Sequenced by immunoSEQ multiplex PCR; TCRdb stores in-frame clones only, minus some. This sample has roughly 110,000 clones, with 75% to 90% found just once. This clone came up a few times. The CDR3 extends over 14 amino acids. CDR1 is MDHEN, CDR2 SYDVKM, per germline. The ends were cut back, 4 bases at V and 2 bases at J, with 10 bases in the middle. The J gene is TRBJ2-3, the V gene TRBV28; D may be TRBD2 (5 bases). The TCR comes from an adult in good health. This sample comprised peripheral blood, obtained on day 0 of AZD1222 vaccination. The CDR3 loop is CASSWSGITDTQYF. For the CDR3, the DNA is TGTGCCAGCAGTTGGTCGGGGATCACAGATACGCAGTATTTT.